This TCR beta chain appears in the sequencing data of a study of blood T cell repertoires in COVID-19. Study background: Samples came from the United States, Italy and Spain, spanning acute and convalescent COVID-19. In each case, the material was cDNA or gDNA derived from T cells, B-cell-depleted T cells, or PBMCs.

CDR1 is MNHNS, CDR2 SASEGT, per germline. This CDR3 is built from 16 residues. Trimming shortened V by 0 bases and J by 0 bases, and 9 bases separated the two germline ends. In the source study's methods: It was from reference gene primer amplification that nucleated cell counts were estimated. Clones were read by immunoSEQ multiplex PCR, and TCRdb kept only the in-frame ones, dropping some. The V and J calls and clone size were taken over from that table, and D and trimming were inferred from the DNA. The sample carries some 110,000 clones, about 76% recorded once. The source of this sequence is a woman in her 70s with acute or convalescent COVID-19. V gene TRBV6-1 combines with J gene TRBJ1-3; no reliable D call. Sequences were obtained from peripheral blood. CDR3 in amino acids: CASSEAYRSSGNTIYF. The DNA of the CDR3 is TGTGCCAGCAGTGAAGCTTACCGGAGCTCTGGAAACACCATATATTTT.